The present TCR beta chain was sequenced within a study of blood T cell repertoires in COVID-19. Study details: The cDNA or gDNA used as material had been derived from T cells, B-cell-depleted T cells, or PBMCs.

The method was immunoSEQ multiplex PCR; TCRdb's version includes in-frame clones alone and lacks a portion of them. In the table there are about 130,000 clones, 90% of which are singletons. The CDR3 length is 16 residues. The junction had 3 bases not matched to a gene; V was cut back by 0 bases and J by 3 bases. Germline V gene sequence: CDR1 SGHNT, CDR2 YYREEE (reference sequence). The chain couples TRBV5-4 to TRBJ2-1; TRBD2 matches 10 bases. Sequencing used peripheral blood. The clonotype comes from a man aged 55 to 69 with COVID-19, enrolled during active disease. CDR3 DNA sequence: TGTGCCAGCAGCTTGGAACTAGCGGGGCTCTACAATGAGCAGTTCTTC. It encodes CASSLELAGLYNEQFF.